This T cell receptor beta chain was obtained from a study of blood T cell repertoires in COVID-19. Trimming cost V 2 bases and J 0 bases, with 4 bases left between them. The V gene's germline CDR1 is SEHNR and CDR2 FQNEAQ (reference sequence). This CDR3 has 13 amino acids. Generated by immunoSEQ multiplex PCR, the TCRdb table keeps only in-frame clones and is missing some. The table has about 250,000 clones, about 83% seen once. Turning to this clone: Other DNA sequences of this sample code for an identical CDR3.

The rearrangement uses TRBV7-9 and TRBJ1-1; D remains unclear. The TCR was taken from a woman older than 75 with COVID-19, enrolled during active disease. Sequencing was carried out using peripheral blood. DNA for the CDR3: TGTGCCAGCAGCTTATCAGTGAACACTGAAGCTTTCTTT. It yields the protein CASSLSVNTEAFF.